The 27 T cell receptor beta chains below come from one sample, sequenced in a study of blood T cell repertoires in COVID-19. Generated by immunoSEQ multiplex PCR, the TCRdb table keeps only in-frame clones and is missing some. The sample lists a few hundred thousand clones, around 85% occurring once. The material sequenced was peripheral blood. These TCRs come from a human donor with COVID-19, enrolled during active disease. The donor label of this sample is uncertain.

CDR3 sequence (DNA): TGTGCCAGCAGCCCTCCGGGACAGCCGACTGGAAACACCATATATTTT. Translation: CASSPPGQPTGNTIYF. The chain joins TRBV7-9 to TRBJ1-3; 7 nucleotides match TRBD1. Germline loops: CDR1 SEHNR, CDR2 FQNEAQ (reference sequence). There are 16 residues in the CDR3. The V segment lost 5 bases and the J segment 2 bases; nucleotides outside the gene matches: 9.

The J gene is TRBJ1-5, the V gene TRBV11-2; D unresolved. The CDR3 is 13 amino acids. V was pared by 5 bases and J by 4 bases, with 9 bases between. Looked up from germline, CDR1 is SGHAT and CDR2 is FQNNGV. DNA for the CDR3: TGTGCCAGCAGCCCAGACTTAAATCAGCCCCAGCATTTT. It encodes CASSPDLNQPQHF.

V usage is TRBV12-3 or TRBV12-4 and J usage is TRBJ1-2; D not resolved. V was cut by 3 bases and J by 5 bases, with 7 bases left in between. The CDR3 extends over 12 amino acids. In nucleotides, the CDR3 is TGTGCCAGCAGTTTGTCAGTTTATGGCTACACCTTC. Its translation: CASSLSVYGYTF.

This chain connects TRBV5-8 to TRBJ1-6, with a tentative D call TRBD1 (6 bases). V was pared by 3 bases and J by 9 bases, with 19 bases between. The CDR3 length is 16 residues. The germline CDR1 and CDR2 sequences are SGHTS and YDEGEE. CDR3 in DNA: TGTGCCAGCAGCTCGCGGGGAGGGCAGGGGAGTTCACCCCTCCACTTT. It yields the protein CASSSRGGQGSSPLHF.

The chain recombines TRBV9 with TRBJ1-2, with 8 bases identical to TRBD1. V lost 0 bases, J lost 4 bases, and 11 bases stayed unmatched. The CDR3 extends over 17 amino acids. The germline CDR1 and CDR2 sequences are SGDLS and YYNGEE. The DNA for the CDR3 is TGTGCCAGCAGCGTAGACACAGGGGGAAGTTTGACCTATGGCTACACCTTC. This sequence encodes CASSVDTGGSLTYGYTF.

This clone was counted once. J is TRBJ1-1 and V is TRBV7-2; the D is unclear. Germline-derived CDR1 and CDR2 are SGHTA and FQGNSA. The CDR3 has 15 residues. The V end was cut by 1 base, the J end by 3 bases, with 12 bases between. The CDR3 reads CASSLDEGEDTEAFF. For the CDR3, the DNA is TGTGCCAGCAGCTTAGACGAGGGAGAGGACACTGAAGCTTTCTTT.

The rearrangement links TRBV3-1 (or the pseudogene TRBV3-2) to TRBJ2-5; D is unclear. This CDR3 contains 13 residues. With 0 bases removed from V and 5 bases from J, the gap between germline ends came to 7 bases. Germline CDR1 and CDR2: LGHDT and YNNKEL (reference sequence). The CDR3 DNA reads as TGTGCCAGCAGCCAAGATCTTCCGGAGACCCAGTACTTC. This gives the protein CASSQDLPETQYF.

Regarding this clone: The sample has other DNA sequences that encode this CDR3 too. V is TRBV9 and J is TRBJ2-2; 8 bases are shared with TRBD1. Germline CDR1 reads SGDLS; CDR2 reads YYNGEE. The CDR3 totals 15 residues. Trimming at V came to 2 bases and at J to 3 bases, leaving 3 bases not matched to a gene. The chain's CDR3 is CASSVGQGYTGELFF. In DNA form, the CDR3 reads TGTGCCAGCAGCGTCGGACAGGGATACACCGGGGAGCTGTTTTTT.

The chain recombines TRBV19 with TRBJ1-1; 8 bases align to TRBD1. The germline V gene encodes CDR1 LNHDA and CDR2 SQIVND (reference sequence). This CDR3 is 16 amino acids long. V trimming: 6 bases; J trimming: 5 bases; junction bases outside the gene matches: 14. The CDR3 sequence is CASSSPQGGLDTEAFF. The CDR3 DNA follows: TGTGCCAGTAGCAGCCCACAGGGGGGGTTGGATACTGAAGCTTTCTTT.

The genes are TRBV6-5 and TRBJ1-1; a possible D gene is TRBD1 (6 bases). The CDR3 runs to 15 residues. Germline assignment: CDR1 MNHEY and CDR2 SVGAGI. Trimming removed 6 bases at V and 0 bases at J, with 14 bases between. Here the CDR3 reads CASRSGTLLNTEAFF. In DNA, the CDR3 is TGTGCCAGCAGATCCGGGACACTGTTGAACACTGAAGCTTTCTTT.

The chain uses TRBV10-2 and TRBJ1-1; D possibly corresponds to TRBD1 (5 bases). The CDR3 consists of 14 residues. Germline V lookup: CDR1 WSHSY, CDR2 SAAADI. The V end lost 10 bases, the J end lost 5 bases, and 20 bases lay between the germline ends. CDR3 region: CATGGESLRTEAFF. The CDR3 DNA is TGCGCCACCGGGGGGGAGAGTTTAAGAACTGAAGCTTTCTTT.

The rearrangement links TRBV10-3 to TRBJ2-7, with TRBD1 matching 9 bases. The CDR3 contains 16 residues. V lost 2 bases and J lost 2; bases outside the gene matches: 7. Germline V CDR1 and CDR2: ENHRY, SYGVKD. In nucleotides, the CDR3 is TGTGCCATCAGTGAGCCGGGGAGGACAGGGGCCTACGAGCAGTACTTC. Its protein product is CAISEPGRTGAYEQYF.

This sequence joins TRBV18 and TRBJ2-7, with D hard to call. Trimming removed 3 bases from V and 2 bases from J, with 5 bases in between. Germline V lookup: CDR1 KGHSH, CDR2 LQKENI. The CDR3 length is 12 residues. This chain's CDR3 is CASSPRTYEQYF. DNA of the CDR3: TGTGCCAGCTCACCGCGGACCTACGAGCAGTACTTC.

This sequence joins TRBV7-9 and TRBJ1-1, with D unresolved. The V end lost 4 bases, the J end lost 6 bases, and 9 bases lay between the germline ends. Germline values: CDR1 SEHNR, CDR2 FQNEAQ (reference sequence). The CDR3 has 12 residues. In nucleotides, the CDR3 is TGTGCCAGCAGCTCGTTTGGAGCTGAAGCTTTCTTT. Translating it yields CASSSFGAEAFF.

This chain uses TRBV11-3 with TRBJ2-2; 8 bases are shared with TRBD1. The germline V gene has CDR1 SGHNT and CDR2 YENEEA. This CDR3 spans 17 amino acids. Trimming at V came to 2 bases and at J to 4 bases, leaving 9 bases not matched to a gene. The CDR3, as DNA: TGTGCCAGCAGCTTACGGTTCAGGGGGCGTAGCACCGGGGAGCTGTTTTTT. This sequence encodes CASSLRFRGRSTGELFF. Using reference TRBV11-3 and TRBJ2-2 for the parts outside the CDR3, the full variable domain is EAGVVQSPRYKIIEKKQPVAFWCNPISGHNTLYWYLQNLGQGPELLIRYENEEAVDDSQLPKDRFSAERLKGVDSTLKIQPAELGDSAVYLCASSLRFRGRSTGELFFGEGSRLTVL.

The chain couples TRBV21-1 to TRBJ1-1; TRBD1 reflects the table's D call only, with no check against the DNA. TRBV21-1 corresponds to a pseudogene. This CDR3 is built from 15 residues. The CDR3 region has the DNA TGTGCCAGCACCAGAAAGACACCACAAAACACTGAAGCTTTCTTT. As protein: CASTRKTPQNTEAFF.

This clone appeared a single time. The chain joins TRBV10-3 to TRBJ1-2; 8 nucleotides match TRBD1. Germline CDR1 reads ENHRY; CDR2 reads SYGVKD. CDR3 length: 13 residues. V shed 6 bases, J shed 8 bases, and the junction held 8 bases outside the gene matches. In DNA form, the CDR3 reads TGTGCCATCAGACAGGGGGAAAGTGGAGGCTACACCTTC. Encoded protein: CAIRQGESGGYTF.

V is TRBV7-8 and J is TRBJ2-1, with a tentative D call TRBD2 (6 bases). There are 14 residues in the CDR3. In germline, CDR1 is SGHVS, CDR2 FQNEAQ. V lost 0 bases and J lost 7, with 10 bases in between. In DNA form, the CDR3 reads TGTGCCAGCAGCTTAGCACTAGCAGGTAATGAGCAGTTCTTC. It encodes CASSLALAGNEQFF.

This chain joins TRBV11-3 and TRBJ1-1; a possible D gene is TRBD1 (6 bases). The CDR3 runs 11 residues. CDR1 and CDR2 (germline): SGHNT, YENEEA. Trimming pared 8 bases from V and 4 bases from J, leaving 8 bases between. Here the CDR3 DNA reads TGTGCCAGCCAGGGGTCCACTGAAGCTTTCTTT. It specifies CASQGSTEAFF.

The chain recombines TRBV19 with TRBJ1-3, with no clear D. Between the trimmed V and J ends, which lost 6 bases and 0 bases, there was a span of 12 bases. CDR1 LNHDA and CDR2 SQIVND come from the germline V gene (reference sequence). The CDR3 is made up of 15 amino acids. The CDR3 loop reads CASSYGWSSGNTIYF. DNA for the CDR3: TGTGCCAGTAGCTACGGTTGGAGCTCTGGAAACACCATATATTTT.

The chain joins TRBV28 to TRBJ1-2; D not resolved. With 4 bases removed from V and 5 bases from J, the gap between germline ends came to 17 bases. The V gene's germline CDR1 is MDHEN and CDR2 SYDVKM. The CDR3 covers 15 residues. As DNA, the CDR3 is TGTGCCAGCAGTTCCCGCGCCCGACCGACTTATGGCTACACCTTC. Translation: CASSSRARPTYGYTF.

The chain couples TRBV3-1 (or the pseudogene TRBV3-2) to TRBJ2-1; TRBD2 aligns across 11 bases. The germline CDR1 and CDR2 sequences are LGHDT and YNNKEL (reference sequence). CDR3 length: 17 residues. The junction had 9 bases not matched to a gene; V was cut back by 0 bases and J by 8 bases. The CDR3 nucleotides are TGTGCCAGCAGCCAAGATCGAAGGACTAGCGGGCCCCATGAGCAGTTCTTC. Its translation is CASSQDRRTSGPHEQFF.

CDR3 nucleotides: TGTGCCAGCAGCGTAGGGAGGGACAGGTCCTATAATTCACCCCTCCACTTT. Amino acid sequence: CASSVGRDRSYNSPLHF. The chain recombines TRBV9 with TRBJ1-6; the match to TRBD1 covers 8 bases. Germline V lookup: CDR1 SGDLS, CDR2 YYNGEE. The V segment lost 0 bases and the J segment 1 base; nucleotides outside the gene matches: 3. CDR3 length: 17 amino acids. Looking up the rest from reference TRBV9 and TRBJ1-6 gives the full variable domain: DSGVTQTPKHLITATGQRVTLRCSPRSGDLSVYWYQQSLDQGLQFLIQYYNGEERAKGNILERFSAQQFPDLHSELNLSSLELGDSALYFCASSVGRDRSYNSPLHFGNGTRLTVT.

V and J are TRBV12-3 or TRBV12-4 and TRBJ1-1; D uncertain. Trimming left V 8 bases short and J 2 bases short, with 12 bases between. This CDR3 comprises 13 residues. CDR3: CASGFTENTEAFF. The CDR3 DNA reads TGTGCCAGCGGGTTCACAGAAAACACTGAAGCTTTCTTT.

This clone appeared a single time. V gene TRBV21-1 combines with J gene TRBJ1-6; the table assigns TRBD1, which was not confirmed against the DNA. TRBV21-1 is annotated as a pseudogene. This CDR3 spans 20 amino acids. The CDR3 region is CASSKGGRTGDQSDNSPLHF. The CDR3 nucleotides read TGTGCCAGCAGCAAAGGCGGGAGGACAGGGGACCAAAGCGATAATTCACCCCTCCACTTT.

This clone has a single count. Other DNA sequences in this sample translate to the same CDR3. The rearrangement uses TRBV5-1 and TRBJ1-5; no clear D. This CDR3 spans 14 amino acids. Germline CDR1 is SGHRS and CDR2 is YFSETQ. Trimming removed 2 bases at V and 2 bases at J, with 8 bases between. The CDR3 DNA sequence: TGCGCCAGCAGCTTTGGGCAGGGCAATCAGCCCCAGCATTTT. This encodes CASSFGQGNQPQHF.

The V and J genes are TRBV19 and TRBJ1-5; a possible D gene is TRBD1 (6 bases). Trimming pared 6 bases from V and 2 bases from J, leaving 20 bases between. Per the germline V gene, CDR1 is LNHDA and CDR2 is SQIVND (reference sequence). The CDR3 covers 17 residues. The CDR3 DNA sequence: TGTGCCAGTAGGACCCAGGCGGGGGGCCCTGGCAATCAGCCCCAGCATTTT. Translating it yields CASRTQAGGPGNQPQHF.